The clone carrying this TCR beta chain was seen once. Trimming cost V 1 base and J 6 bases, with 9 bases left between them. This CDR3 spans 13 amino acids. CDR1 is SGHTA and CDR2 is FQGNSA in the germline V gene. From blood CD8+ and CD4+ T cells, TCR beta sequences were generated. Negative isolation yielded CD8+ and CD4+ T cells; FACS enriched TEMRA cells. The record originates from a study of CD8 T cells in Susac syndrome. Random hexamers were used to reverse transcribe an amount of about 0.5 to 1 ug RNA. The immunoSEQ assay covered 54 Vbeta and 13 Jbeta segments for CDR3. TCRdb reprocessed the immunoSEQ multiplex PCR reads with MiXCR, giving one entry per CDR3 protein. This sample has approximately 160,000 distinct CDR3 sequences, with about 94% found just once.

The source material was CD4+ T cells from PBMCs. The chain uses TRBV7-2 and TRBJ2-5; D possibly corresponds to TRBD2 (6 bases). This sequence was found in a human donor with multiple sclerosis. CDR3 nucleotide sequence: TGTGCCAGCAGCTTAGAAGGGAGGCAGACCCAGTACTTC. It translates to CASSLEGRQTQYF.